The 18 T cell receptor beta chains in this list originate from one sample, sequenced in a study of T cell responses to AZD1222 COVID-19 vaccine. Profiling relied on immunoSEQ multiplex PCR, and the TCRdb table lists in-frame clones only, not all of them. The repertoire holds more than 150,000 clones, with 85% to 95% as singletons. The sample was peripheral blood, taken 28 days after the second AZD1222 dose. The origin of the receptors is an adult who received the AZD1222 COVID-19 vaccine.

The rearrangement joins TRBV3-1 (or the pseudogene TRBV3-2) to TRBJ2-4; the D gene could be TRBD1 or TRBD2 (5 bases each). The CDR3 sequence is 13 residues long. Looked up from germline, CDR1 is LGHDT and CDR2 is YNNKEL (reference sequence). The V end was cut by 3 bases, the J end by 8 bases, with 11 bases between. As DNA, the CDR3 is TGTGCCAGCAGCCAGGGGGACGTGGACATTCAGTACTTC. The encoded protein is CASSQGDVDIQYF.

The CDR3 spells CASSETGVDTGELFF. CDR3 coding DNA: TGTGCCAGCAGTGAAACGGGAGTTGACACCGGGGAGCTGTTTTTT. The V call is TRBV6-4, the J call TRBJ2-2; D is perhaps TRBD2 (6 bases). V was trimmed by 3 bases and J by 3 bases, leaving 11 bases between them. Per germline, CDR1 MRHNA and CDR2 SNTAGT. This CDR3 comprises 15 residues.

This clone appeared once. The V and J genes are TRBV30 and TRBJ2-2, with D unclear. V lost 0 bases, J lost 7 bases, and 12 bases lay in between. Germline values: CDR1 GTSNPN, CDR2 SVGIG (reference sequence). The CDR3 loop spans 14 amino acids. CDR3: CAWSVISLDGELFF. CDR3 sequence (DNA): TGTGCCTGGAGTGTAATCTCCCTAGACGGGGAGCTGTTTTTT.

The chain employs TRBV5-6 and TRBJ1-4; D not certain. The CDR3 extends over 13 amino acids. The germline V and J ends were trimmed by 0 bases and 6 bases, with 6 bases remaining between them. Germline V gene lookup returns CDR1 SGHDT and CDR2 YYEEEE. CDR3 in amino acids: CASSLGPHEKLFF. The CDR3 coding sequence is TGTGCCAGCAGCTTGGGGCCTCATGAAAAACTGTTTTTT.

V is TRBV2 and J is TRBJ1-5; the D is unclear. With 5 bases removed from V and 3 bases from J, the gap between germline ends came to 14 bases. Germline V gene lookup returns CDR1 SNHLY and CDR2 FYNNEI. This CDR3 spans 15 amino acids. The CDR3 loop reads CASSQDSRNNQPQHF. The CDR3 bases are TGTGCCAGCAGTCAAGACTCGAGGAACAATCAGCCCCAGCATTTT.

The gene calls are TRBV7-9 and TRBJ1-2, with D maybe TRBD1 (5 bases). Germline loops: CDR1 SEHNR, CDR2 FQNEAQ (reference sequence). The CDR3 spans 14 residues. Trimming shortened V by 5 bases and J by 4 bases, and 14 bases separated the two germline ends. In nucleotides, the CDR3 is TGTGCCAGCAGCCAGCGAGAGGGGACCTATGGCTACACCTTC. Translation gives CASSQREGTYGYTF. Based on the CDR3 plus reference TRBV7-9 and TRBJ1-2, the full variable domain is DTGVSQNPRHKITKRGQNVTFRCDPISEHNRLYWYRQTLGQGPEFLTYFQNEAQLEKSRLLSDRFSAERPKGSFSTLEIQRTEQGDSAMYLCASSQREGTYGYTFGSGTRLTVV.

This sequence joins TRBV25-1 and TRBJ1-6; perhaps TRBD1 as D (5 bases). The ends were cut back, 6 bases at V and 0 bases at J, with 18 bases in the middle. This CDR3 has 18 residues. The germline V gene encodes CDR1 MGHDK and CDR2 SYGVNS. For the CDR3, the DNA is TGTGCCAGCAGGGCGGGGGGTATCCCGAGCTCCTATAATTCACCCCTCCACTTT. This translates into CASRAGGIPSSYNSPLHF.

The V gene is TRBV28, the J gene TRBJ2-7; weak D call: TRBD2 (5 bases). The CDR3 has 15 residues. The germline CDR1 and CDR2 sequences are MDHEN and SYDVKM. Trimming shortened V by 1 base and J by 6 bases, and 16 bases separated the two germline ends. In nucleotides, the CDR3 is TGTGCCAGCAGTTTATCACTAGGGAGTATCGGCGAGCAGTACTTC. Residues: CASSLSLGSIGEQYF.

The chain carries TRBV5-1 and TRBJ2-3; D uncertain. The CDR3 contains 13 residues. The germline CDR1 and CDR2 sequences are SGHRS and YFSETQ. Trimming cost V 1 base and J 0 bases, with 3 bases left between them. DNA of the CDR3: TGCGCCAGCAGCTTGCTCAGCACAGATACGCAGTATTTT. Protein sequence: CASSLLSTDTQYF.

The chain has TRBV12-5 and TRBJ2-5; TRBD1 aligns across 8 bases. Germline V CDR1 and CDR2: LGHNT, FRNRAP. V lost 6 bases and J lost 3; bases outside the gene matches: 6. The CDR3 spans 14 residues. In nucleotides, the CDR3 is TGTGCTAGTGGATGGACAGGGAGTGAAGAGACCCAGTACTTC. This encodes CASGWTGSEETQYF.

The chain uses TRBV6-4 and TRBJ1-5; no firm D call. The CDR3 length is 15 residues. In germline, CDR1 is MRHNA, CDR2 SNTAGT. V shed 2 bases and J shed 2 bases, with 10 bases lying between them. CDR3 loop: CASSDDPGGNQPQHF. The CDR3 DNA reads TGTGCCAGCAGTGACGATCCGGGTGGCAATCAGCCCCAGCATTTT.

This rearrangement joins TRBV19 to TRBJ1-1; perhaps TRBD1 as D (5 bases). The CDR3 length is 15 residues. Trimming took off 8 bases at V and 5 bases at J, with 21 bases between the two ends. Germline V CDR1 and CDR2: LNHDA, SQIVND (reference sequence). The CDR3 loop is CASLVEGRGRTEAFF. In nucleotides, the CDR3 is TGTGCCAGTCTTGTGGAGGGGCGGGGCAGGACTGAAGCTTTCTTT. Complete variable domain (other parts from reference TRBV19 and TRBJ1-1): DGGITQSPKYLFRKEGQNVTLSCEQNLNHDAMYWYRQDPGQGLRLIYYSQIVNDFQKGDIAEGYSVSREKKESFPLTVTSAQKNPTAFYLCASLVEGRGRTEAFFGQGTRLTVV.

The chain carries TRBV11-2 and TRBJ1-5, with D unclear. Germline-derived CDR1 and CDR2 are SGHAT and FQNNGV. V was shortened by 4 bases and J by 2 bases, with 9 bases between the two germline ends. The CDR3 contains 14 residues. CDR3 sequence: CASSSTTGNQPQHF. CDR3 DNA: TGTGCCAGCAGCTCGACCACTGGCAATCAGCCCCAGCATTTT.

The chain is built from TRBV7-9 and TRBJ2-5; D gene ambiguous. This CDR3 spans 15 amino acids. CDR1 SEHNR and CDR2 FQNEAQ come from the germline V gene (reference sequence). Deletions cut 2 bases from V and 4 bases from J, with 14 bases between. The CDR3 nucleotides are TGTGCCAGCAGCTTAATGGAGAGTATTTCAGAGACCCAGTACTTC. This encodes CASSLMESISETQYF.

The chain combines TRBV30 with TRBJ2-3, with unresolved D. Germline CDR1 reads GTSNPN; CDR2 reads SVGIG (reference sequence). The CDR3 loop spans 13 amino acids. V was clipped by 0 bases and J by 2 bases, with 6 bases between them. The CDR3 sequence is CAWSVLITDTQYF. The CDR3 DNA is TGTGCCTGGAGTGTACTTATCACAGATACGCAGTATTTT.

This chain connects TRBV7-9 to TRBJ1-1, with D possibly matching TRBD1 (5 bases). V was pared by 4 bases and J by 0 bases, with 9 bases between. The CDR3 covers 14 residues. CDR1 and CDR2 (germline): SEHNR, FQNEAQ (reference sequence). The CDR3 coding sequence is TGTGCCAGCAGCTCAGGGACGGTGAACACTGAAGCTTTCTTT. It encodes CASSSGTVNTEAFF.

The chain is built from TRBV7-6 and TRBJ2-7; 7 bases are a match to TRBD1. The junction had 6 bases not matched to a gene; V was cut back by 5 bases and J by 2 bases. In germline, CDR1 is SGHVS, CDR2 FNYEAQ. The CDR3 loop spans 14 amino acids. The CDR3 loop reads CASSPGTATYEQYF. The CDR3 DNA sequence: TGTGCCAGCAGCCCGGGGACAGCCACCTACGAGCAGTACTTC.

The chain links TRBV7-2 to TRBJ2-5; weak D call: TRBD1 (6 bases). The CDR3 loop spans 16 amino acids. CDR1 and CDR2 (germline): SGHTA, FQGNSA. The germline V and J ends were trimmed by 1 base and 3 bases, with 15 bases remaining between them. CDR3 region: CASSLVGTLKEETQYF. CDR3 sequence (DNA): TGTGCCAGCAGCTTAGTGGGGACATTGAAAGAAGAGACCCAGTACTTC.